The rows below give T cell receptor beta chains drawn from one sample of a study of CD8+ T cells in alopecia areata. Sequencing used immunoSEQ multiplex PCR; TCRdb keeps in-frame clones, though not all of them. The sample lists some 150,000 clones, less than 75% occurring once. The specimen was CD4+ T cells sorted from blood, collected at approximately week 60, from a patient treated with tofacitinib. These receptors originate from a human donor with alopecia areata. Both conserved end residues are part of each CDR3. Fields, in order: J gene, CDR3 length, D gene, clone size, V gene, CDR3 DNA, CDR3 protein. D genes are given only for firm matches. Not all rows give a size; the values are once, few, many and, for expanded clones, a class.

TRBJ2-7,12,TRBD1,NA,TRBV29-1,TGCAGCGTCGACAGGGGTGGGGAAGAGCAGTACTTC,CSVDRGGEEQYF
TRBJ1-1,12,NA,few,TRBV6-6,TGTGCCAGCAGTAAATCGGACACTGAAGCTTTCTTT,CASSKSDTEAFF
TRBJ2-5,16,TRBD2,NA,TRBV19,TGTGCCAGTAGTATAGGGTCGCTAGCGGGGGGGGAGACCCAGTACTTC,CASSIGSLAGGETQYF
TRBJ1-4,14,TRBD1,once,TRBV29-1,TGCAGCGCCGGACAGGGGGCTCAAGGGGAAAAACTGTTTTTT,CSAGQGAQGEKLFF
TRBJ2-3,14,NA,NA,TRBV14,TGTGCCAGCAGCCAAGGAGGAGTTGCAGATACGCAGTATTTT,CASSQGGVADTQYF
TRBJ2-7,15,TRBD1,few,TRBV2,TGTGCCAGCACCCGGGACAGCCAAAGCTCCTACGAGCAGTACTTC,CASTRDSQSSYEQYF
TRBJ1-2,16,TRBD1,NA,TRBV5-4,TGTGCCAGCAGCGCCATACTAGACCGGGACAGGGGGCTCTACACCTTC,CASSAILDRDRGLYTF
TRBJ1-6,13,NA,NA,TRBV11-3,TGTGCCAGCAGCTCAGGGGTGCGCTCACCCCTCCACTTT,CASSSGVRSPLHF
TRBJ2-3,16,NA,NA,TRBV5-1,TGCGCCAGCAGCTTGGTGGGCGGACGAAGCACAGATACGCAGTATTTT,CASSLVGGRSTDTQYF
TRBJ2-7,14,NA,NA,TRBV7-9,TGTGCCAGCAGCCGAGCAGCCCTAGGGAACGAGCAGTACTTC,CASSRAALGNEQYF
TRBJ1-5,13,NA,NA,TRBV2,TGTGCCAGCAAGGTTCAGCCTAATCAGCCCCAGCATTTT,CASKVQPNQPQHF
TRBJ2-6,14,NA,once,TRBV7-9,TGTGCCAGCAACAAGAACTCTGGGGCCAACGTCCTGACTTTC,CASNKNSGANVLTF
TRBJ2-5,14,NA,NA,TRBV7-3,TGTGCCAGCAGCCCCGTGGGCGGAGGGGAGACCCAGTACTTC,CASSPVGGGETQYF
TRBJ2-2,15,NA,few,TRBV19,TGTGCCAGTAGTCCACGGGGGAAGAACACCGGGGAGCTGTTTTTT,CASSPRGKNTGELFF
TRBJ2-3,13,TRBD2,few,TRBV30,TGTGCCCGCGGGGGGGCTAGAACAGATACGCAGTATTTT,CARGGARTDTQYF
TRBJ2-7,13,TRBD2,NA,TRBV7-2,TGTGCCAGCAGCCAGCGGGGCCGCTACGAGCAGTACTTC,CASSQRGRYEQYF
TRBJ2-1,11,NA,NA,TRBV29-1,TGCAGCTTAGACAGATACAATGAGCAGTTCTTC,CSLDRYNEQFF
TRBJ2-1,16,TRBD2,NA,TRBV4-1,TGCGCCAGCAGCCACCCCAAGACTAGCCGTTCGTCTGAGCAGTTCTTC,CASSHPKTSRSSEQFF
TRBJ2-7,12,NA,few,TRBV29-1,TGCAGCCCACCCAGGATCACCTACGAGCAGTACTTC,CSPPRITYEQYF
TRBJ2-3,15,TRBD2,NA,TRBV2,TGTGCCAGCAGTGGAACTAGCGGGGCCTCGCATACGCAGTATTTT,CASSGTSGASHTQYF
TRBJ1-6,16,NA,NA,TRBV6-5,TGTGCCAGCAGTTACGGGAACCGCATCCTTAATTCACCCCTCCACTTT,CASSYGNRILNSPLHF
TRBJ1-2,14,TRBD1,NA,TRBV5-1,TGCGCCAGCAGCCCGACAGGGGAAGGCTATGGCTACACCTTC,CASSPTGEGYGYTF
TRBJ1-2,13,NA,NA,TRBV30,TGTGCCTGGACGGCCGTCCGATCGGGTGGCTACACCTTC,CAWTAVRSGGYTF
TRBJ1-5,20,TRBD1,NA,TRBV19,TGTGCCAGTACAAAGTCCTCCATGGTGAGCAACAGGGGGCCCAATCAGCCCCAGCATTTT,CASTKSSMVSNRGPNQPQHF
TRBJ1-2,11,NA,NA,TRBV14,TGTGCCAGCGGGGGAGACTATGGCTACACCTTC,CASGGDYGYTF
TRBJ1-1,14,NA,NA,TRBV30,TGTGCCTGGAGGGTACAGGGTGGGGACACTGAAGCTTTCTTT,CAWRVQGGDTEAFF
TRBJ1-3,13,NA,once,TRBV5-1,TGCGCCAGCAGCCCGGGACCTGGAAACACCATATATTTT,CASSPGPGNTIYF
TRBJ2-6,19,NA,once,TRBV5-1,TGCGCCAGCAGCCGGCGGCCCCGGGGACCGTCCTCTGGGGCCAACGTCCTGACTTTC,CASSRRPRGPSSGANVLTF
TRBJ2-1,15,NA,NA,TRBV6-5,TGTGCCAGCAGTTACGCCCTTGGTGGAGCAGGTGAGCAGTTCTTC,CASSYALGGAGEQFF
TRBJ2-7,11,NA,NA,TRBV29-1,TGCAGCGTTGAAGCTAGCGCCGAGCAGTACTTC,CSVEASAEQYF
TRBJ1-5,15,NA,NA,TRBV2,TGTGCCAGCAGCCAACAGAAGGGCAAGGATCAGCCCCAGCATTTT,CASSQQKGKDQPQHF